This T cell receptor (beta chain) was recorded in a study of shared clonotypes between healthy human individuals. Turning to the study itself: Aged between 18 and 49, the donors were a couple of women and three men. Overall study findings and caveats: Having only a few donors restricted how much genetic and exposure-history diversity was captured. Some naive CD4 clonotypes, roughly 4.7%, turned up in common across four donors.

The CDR3 covers 13 residues. The germline CDR1 and CDR2 sequences are MNHNS and SASEGT. V lost 6 bases and J 6 bases, leaving 14 bases between the germline ends. As concerns this clone: As yet, its antigen is unknown.

Repertoires were generated with immunoSEQ multiplex PCR, while TCRdb's copy carries only in-frame clones and drops some. There are hundreds of thousands of clones in the sample; around 74% occur only once, and more than 1.5% lies in the top ten. The donors were all Caucasian adults (living in Nashville, Tennessee). Sequencing used memory CD4+ T cells sorted from blood. Regarding subset: CD45RA-negative fraction. The receptor was derived from a woman aged 25 to 45 in good health. V gene TRBV6-1 combines with J gene TRBJ1-1; the D is unclear. The CDR3 protein is CASRVGNEAEAFF. The CDR3 bases are TGTGCCAGCAGGGTAGGAAACGAGGCTGAAGCTTTCTTT.